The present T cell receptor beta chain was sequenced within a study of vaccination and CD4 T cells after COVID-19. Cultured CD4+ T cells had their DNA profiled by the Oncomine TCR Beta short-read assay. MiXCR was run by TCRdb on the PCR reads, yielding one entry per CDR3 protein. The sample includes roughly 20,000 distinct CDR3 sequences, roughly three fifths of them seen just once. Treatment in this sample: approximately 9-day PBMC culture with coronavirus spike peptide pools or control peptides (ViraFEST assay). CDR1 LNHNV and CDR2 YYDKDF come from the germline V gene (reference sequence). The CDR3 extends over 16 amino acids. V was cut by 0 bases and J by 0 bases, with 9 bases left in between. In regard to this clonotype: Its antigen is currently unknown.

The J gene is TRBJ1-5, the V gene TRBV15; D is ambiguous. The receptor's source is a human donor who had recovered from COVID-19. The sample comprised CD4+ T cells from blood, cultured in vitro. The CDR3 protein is CATSRELGISNQPQHF. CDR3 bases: TGTGCCACCAGCAGAGAATTAGGGATTAGCAATCAGCCCCAGCATTTT.